The 12 T cell receptor beta chains below were found in one sample sequenced in a study of cytomegalovirus exposure and HLA in healthy donors. Assay used: immunoSEQ multiplex PCR; TCRdb lists only in-frame clones, some missing. The repertoire includes about 83,000 clones, approximately 96% of them detected once, and approximately 1.2% sits in the top ten. Sample: PBMCs. These receptors were taken from a woman between 18 and 29 years old in good health and CMV-seronegative.

This chain joins TRBV13 and TRBJ2-3; 13 nucleotides align to TRBD2. The junction had 4 bases not matched to a gene; V was cut back by 5 bases and J by 2 bases. This CDR3 has 16 residues. The germline CDR1 and CDR2 sequences are PRHDT and FYEKMQ (reference sequence). The DNA of the CDR3 is TGTGCCAGCAGCCCCGGACTAGCGGGAGCCACAGATACGCAGTATTTT. It encodes CASSPGLAGATDTQYF.

The rearrangement uses TRBV28 and TRBJ2-7; D call uncertain. Germline lookup yields CDR1 MDHEN and CDR2 SYDVKM. V gave up 2 bases and J gave up 5 bases, with 19 bases separating them. CDR3 size: 16 residues. The CDR3 protein is CASSLTDITVQNEQYF. The CDR3 region has the DNA TGTGCCAGCAGTTTAACCGACATCACCGTGCAAAACGAGCAGTACTTC.

The chain is built from TRBV7-2 and TRBJ1-3; 7 bases fit TRBD1. The CDR3 consists of 19 residues. Germline CDR1 and CDR2: SGHTA and FQGNSA. The junction had 12 bases not matched to a gene; V was cut back by 1 base and J by 0 bases. The CDR3 reads CASSLGEGPGTDSGNTIYF. DNA of the CDR3: TGTGCCAGCAGCTTAGGAGAAGGCCCCGGGACAGACTCTGGAAACACCATATATTTT.

The chain has TRBV10-2 and TRBJ2-3, with D possibly being TRBD2 (6 bases). Deletions cut 8 bases from V and 6 bases from J, with 18 bases between. The CDR3 has 14 amino acids. Germline CDR1 is WSHSY and CDR2 is SAAADI. DNA of the CDR3: TGCGCCAGCTTGATACGGGATCGGGAGGATACGCAGTATTTT. Encoded protein: CASLIRDREDTQYF.

This sequence joins TRBV5-1 and TRBJ2-7; the D gene is possibly TRBD2 (6 bases). CDR1 SGHRS and CDR2 YFSETQ come from the germline V gene. This CDR3 spans 13 amino acids. The ends were cut back, 5 bases at V and 3 bases at J, with 12 bases in the middle. The CDR3: CASRSRDYYEQYF. CDR3 nucleotides: TGCGCCAGCAGGTCGCGGGATTACTACGAGCAGTACTTC.

V is TRBV19 and J is TRBJ1-3, with 8 bases aligning to TRBD1. There are 12 residues in the CDR3. Germline CDR1 and CDR2: LNHDA and SQIVND (reference sequence). J gave up 4 bases and V 8 bases, and 1 base lay outside the gene matches. The CDR3 nucleotides read TGTGCCAGTGGGGACAGGGGAAACACCATATATTTT. Protein product: CASGDRGNTIYF.

The J gene is TRBJ1-6, the V gene TRBV15; 7 bases match TRBD1. This CDR3 comprises 17 residues. Trimming removed 1 base from V and 0 bases from J; junction bases left unmatched: 3. Germline assignment: CDR1 LNHNV and CDR2 YYDKDF (reference sequence). The CDR3 is CATSRVRGSSYNSPLHF. DNA for the CDR3: TGTGCCACCAGCAGAGTCAGGGGGAGCTCCTATAATTCACCCCTCCACTTT.

CDR3 DNA sequence: TGTGCCTGGAGTGTACTTGATTCAGATACGCAGTATTTT. Encoded protein: CAWSVLDSDTQYF. The chain carries TRBV30 and TRBJ2-3, with D unclear. Trimming removed 0 bases from V and 4 bases from J, with 8 bases in between. Germline V gene lookup returns CDR1 GTSNPN and CDR2 SVGIG (reference sequence). This CDR3 spans 13 amino acids.

The chain carries TRBV6-6 and TRBJ2-7; D not certain. The germline V gene has CDR1 MNHNY and CDR2 SVGAGI (reference sequence). V shed 5 bases and J shed 5 bases, with 10 bases lying between them. CDR3 length: 12 residues. DNA of the CDR3: TGTGCCAGCAGTCCGCAGGCAAACGAGCAGTACTTC. Its protein is CASSPQANEQYF.

The count of this clone is one. The CDR3 protein is CASNKDRGHEQFF. CDR3 nucleotides: TGTGCCAGCAACAAGGACAGGGGCCATGAGCAGTTCTTC. The chain carries TRBV2 and TRBJ2-1, with 9 positions matching TRBD1. Trimming cost V 7 bases and J 8 bases; bases outside gene matches: 6. The CDR3 runs 13 residues. Germline CDR1 SNHLY, CDR2 FYNNEI.

The genes are TRBV30 and TRBJ2-1; a possible D gene is TRBD2 (6 bases). CDR3 length: 11 amino acids. Germline-derived CDR1 and CDR2 are GTSNPN and SVGIG (reference sequence). V gave up 1 base and J gave up 14 bases, with 12 bases separating them. This CDR3 reads CAWSGGTREFF. Written as DNA, the CDR3 is TGTGCCTGGAGTGGCGGGACCAGGGAGTTCTTC.

The gene calls are TRBV28 and TRBJ2-7; 7 bases match TRBD1. The CDR3 loop spans 13 amino acids. Germline CDR1 is MDHEN and CDR2 is SYDVKM. The trim removed 8 bases at V and 4 bases at J, leaving 8 bases unmatched. CDR3 protein: CASQQGHLYEQYF. In DNA, the CDR3 is TGTGCCAGCCAACAGGGGCACTTATACGAGCAGTACTTC.